This T cell receptor (beta chain) was obtained from a study of OX40 agonist ivuxolimab in advanced cancers. Findings of the study overall: Expanded clones belonging to CD8+ T cells outnumbered, on average, those of CD4+. What antigens the expanded peripheral T cells recognized was never established.

The protocol was immunoSEQ multiplex PCR, while the TCRdb copy is restricted to in-frame clones and leaves out a portion. This sample has over 45,000 clones, with around 81% found just once. Comment on this clone: What it binds is not known.

Source: CD4+ or CD8+ T cells sorted from blood, taken in a trial of the OX40 agonist ivuxolimab. The TCR sequence derives from an adult with an advanced solid tumor such as melanoma, head and neck, liver or kidney cancer.

CDR3 sequence reads: CASSEAGGQGVYEQYF. In DNA form, the CDR3 reads TGTGCCAGCAGTGAAGCGGGGGGACAGGGGGTCTACGAGCAGTACTTC. This chain joins TRBV6-1 and TRBJ2-7, with 11 bases aligning to TRBD1. The CDR3 consists of 16 residues. Trimming removed 0 bases from V and 3 bases from J; junction bases left unmatched: 4. Germline V gene data show CDR1 as MNHNS and CDR2 as SASEGT.